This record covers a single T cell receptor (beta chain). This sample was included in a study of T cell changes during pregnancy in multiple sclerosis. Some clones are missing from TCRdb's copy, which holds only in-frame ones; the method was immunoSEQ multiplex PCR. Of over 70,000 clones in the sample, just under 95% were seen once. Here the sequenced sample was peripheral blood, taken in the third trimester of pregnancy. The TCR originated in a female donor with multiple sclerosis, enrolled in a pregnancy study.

CDR3 residues: CASSLDREGNYEQYF. The CDR3 region has the DNA TGTGCCAGCAGCTTAGATCGGGAGGGGAACTACGAGCAGTACTTC. The chain couples TRBV11-2 to TRBJ2-7, with 8 bases identical to TRBD2. CDR3 length: 15 residues. The V and J ends lost 0 bases and 3 bases, in that order; junction bases with no gene match: 4. Germline CDR1 is SGHAT and CDR2 is FQNNGV.